This is a list of T cell receptor beta chains from one sample in a study of blood T cells in healthy people across ages. TCRdb passed the 5' RACE reads through MiXCR, listing each CDR3 protein once. This table has 1.5 million to 2 million distinct CDR3 sequences, less than 50% appearing once. Sequencing input: blood. These receptors were collected from a woman in her thirties or forties in good health. Each CDR3 is given with its conserved first and last residue. The order of the fields is D gene, V gene, J gene, clone size, CDR3 protein, CDR3 DNA. The D gene is left open where the match is weak. Not all rows give a size; the values are once, few, many and, for expanded clones, a class.

NA	TRBV5-1	TRBJ1-2	NA	CASSSNAGANYGYTF	TGCGCCAGCAGCTCCAATGCCGGAGCTAACTATGGCTACACCTTC
TRBD1	TRBV28	TRBJ2-7	few	CASTIQGASYEQYF	TGTGCCAGCACCATACAGGGGGCCTCCTACGAGCAGTACTTC
NA	TRBV9	TRBJ2-1	once	CASSYLGPDSSSSYNEQFF	TGTGCCAGCAGCTATTTAGGACCCGACAGCTCGAGCTCCTACAATGAGCAGTTCTTC
NA	TRBV12-3/TRBV12-4	TRBJ1-6	NA	CASSSQSGSPLHF	TGTGCCAGCAGTTCCCAGTCGGGTTCACCCCTCCACTTT
NA	TRBV5-6	TRBJ2-7	NA	CASSSTGINEQYF	TGTGCCAGCAGCTCAACAGGGATCAACGAGCAGTACTTC
NA	TRBV4-2	TRBJ2-7	many	CASSQGASYEQYF	TGTGCCAGCAGCCAAGGTGCCTCCTACGAGCAGTACTTC
NA	TRBV2	TRBJ1-5	NA	CASLGPNQPQHF	TGTGCCAGCTTAGGACCTAATCAGCCCCAGCATTTT
NA	TRBV27	TRBJ2-1	NA	CASSFDLLRTEQFF	TGTGCCAGCAGTTTTGACCTCCTCCGCACCGAGCAGTTCTTC
NA	TRBV20-1	TRBJ1-5	NA	CSAREPRGLSNQPQHF	TGCAGTGCTAGAGAACCCAGGGGATTGAGCAATCAGCCCCAGCATTTT
NA	TRBV4-1	TRBJ1-2	few	CASSPKEGYGYTF	TGCGCCAGCAGCCCTAAAGAGGGGTATGGCTACACCTTC
NA	TRBV28	TRBJ2-6	many	CASSSQGSGANVLTF	TGTGCCAGCAGTTCACAGGGATCCGGGGCCAACGTCCTGACTTTC
TRBD1	TRBV7-9	TRBJ1-1	NA	CASSPGQGVVEAFF	TGTGCCAGCAGCCCGGGACAGGGGGTGGTTGAAGCTTTCTTT
NA	TRBV3-1	TRBJ2-7	NA	CASSLLEGLEQYF	TGTGCCAGCAGCCTACTCGAAGGGCTCGAGCAGTACTTC
NA	TRBV2	TRBJ2-5	NA	CASSVFSGLVGETQYF	TGTGCCAGCAGTGTATTCTCGGGGCTAGTCGGCGAGACCCAGTACTTC
TRBD1	TRBV6-6	TRBJ1-1	NA	CASSPRGKLNTEAFF	TGTGCCAGCAGCCCCAGGGGGAAGCTGAACACTGAAGCTTTCTTT
NA	TRBV12-5	TRBJ2-5	NA	CASSEGPNWETQYF	TGTGCTAGTTCCGAGGGTCCTAATTGGGAGACCCAGTACTTC
TRBD1	TRBV9	TRBJ1-2	NA	CASSVGGGQGSAYGYTF	TGTGCCAGCAGCGTAGGGGGGGGACAGGGATCAGCTTATGGCTACACCTTC